This is a list of T cell receptor beta chains from one sample in a study of early T cells in non-severe SARS-CoV-2 infection. A single record per CDR3 protein comes from TCRdb applying MiXCR to the 5' RACE reads. Of tens of thousands of distinct CDR3 sequences in the sample, 9% to 15% were seen once. Sequencing was performed on whole blood. These receptors came from an adult who was a healthcare worker with PCR-confirmed SARS-CoV-2 infection or an uninfected control (not recorded which). The CDR3 runs from the conserved cysteine through the conserved F or W. A D gene is named only where the DNA matches it firmly. Part of the rows lack a size; the others show once, few, many or a class for expanded clones.

CDR3 DNA	CDR3 protein	D gene	clone size	V gene	J gene
TGCGCCAGCAGCCCCACTCACGGGAGTCCGGCCGAGCAGTACTTC	CASSPTHGSPAEQYF	-	-	TRBV5-1	TRBJ2-7
TGTGCCAGCAGCTACGAGGGGCCCCAGCATTTT	CASSYEGPQHF	-	many	TRBV5-8	TRBJ1-5
TGTGCCAGTAGTATAGTGGGGACAGGCAACTACGAGCAGTACTTC	CASSIVGTGNYEQYF	TRBD1	-	TRBV19	TRBJ2-7
TGCAGCGTCCCCGGACTAGCGGGACCCTACGAGCAGTACTTC	CSVPGLAGPYEQYF	TRBD2	-	TRBV29-1	TRBJ2-7
TGTGCCAGCAGTTTAGGGTCTCCCTTAGAGACCCAGTACTTC	CASSLGSPLETQYF	-	many	TRBV27	TRBJ2-5
TGTGCCAGCAGCTTATGGGACGGGGCCAACGTCCTGACTTTC	CASSLWDGANVLTF	-	-	TRBV7-9	TRBJ2-6
TGTGCCAGCAGTCGGACTAGCGGGGACGCAGATACGCAGTATTTT	CASSRTSGDADTQYF	TRBD2	many	TRBV6-2/TRBV6-3	TRBJ2-3
TGTGCCAGCAGCTTAGATCCGGGAGGGAGTAATGAGCAGTTCTTC	CASSLDPGGSNEQFF	TRBD2	many	TRBV7-2	TRBJ2-1
TGTGCCAGCAGTTTAGGTCGAAATCAGCCCCAGCATTTT	CASSLGRNQPQHF	-	many	TRBV27	TRBJ1-5
TGTGCCAGCAGCGCACTAGCGGGTACCTACAATGAGCAGTTCTTC	CASSALAGTYNEQFF	TRBD2	-	TRBV25-1	TRBJ2-1
TGTGCCAGCAGCGCAGTTGCCGGGGAGCTGTTTTTT	CASSAVAGELFF	-	few	TRBV7-2	TRBJ2-2
TGTGCCAGCAGTATAACAGGGGGGAGTATAAACACTGAAGCTTTCTTT	CASSITGGSINTEAFF	TRBD1	-	TRBV6-5	TRBJ1-1
TGCGCCAGCTCGTTGCCGGGAGCGGGGGAGCAGTACTTC	CASSLPGAGEQYF	TRBD2	few	TRBV5-1	TRBJ2-7
TGTGCCAGCTCCCTGGCGTGGACAGGGTCCTACGAGCAGTACTTC	CASSLAWTGSYEQYF	TRBD1	many	TRBV6-2/TRBV6-3	TRBJ2-7
TGTGCCATCAGAGGAGGGGGACTAGCGGGAAGCACAGATACGCAGTATTTT	CAIRGGGLAGSTDTQYF	TRBD2	-	TRBV10-3	TRBJ2-3
TGTGCCAGCAGCCCCCTACTAGGAACAGATACGCAGTATTTT	CASSPLLGTDTQYF	-	-	TRBV6-1	TRBJ2-3
TGTGCCAGCAGAGAGATTAGGGGTATCAATAGCTCCTACGAGCAGTACTTC	CASREIRGINSSYEQYF	-	-	TRBV6-1	TRBJ2-7
TGCGCCAGCAGCGTAACAGGGGGTCAAGAGACCCAGTACTTC	CASSVTGGQETQYF	TRBD1	many	TRBV5-1	TRBJ2-5
TGTGCCAGCAGCCCAGGACAGGGTTATACTGAAGCTTTCTTT	CASSPGQGYTEAFF	TRBD1	many	TRBV5-5	TRBJ1-1
TGTGCCAGCAGCTTAGACGGGAGCCGCTCTGGCGAGCAGTACTTC	CASSLDGSRSGEQYF	-	few	TRBV7-9	TRBJ2-7
TGTGCCAGCAGCTTGGAGTTGGCAGGGATGAACACTGAAGCTTTCTTT	CASSLELAGMNTEAFF	-	few	TRBV5-6	TRBJ1-1
TGCGCCAGCAGCTTCGAACCAAGCAATCAGCCCCAGCATTTT	CASSFEPSNQPQHF	-	many	TRBV5-1	TRBJ1-5
TGTGCCAGCACCAGCGAGGCGGGGTACACTGAAGCTTTCTTT	CASTSEAGYTEAFF	-	few	TRBV2	TRBJ1-1
TGCAGTGCGGAATCCACCCACCGCTTCGGGGAGGTGGACAATCAGCCCCAGCATTTT	CSAESTHRFGEVDNQPQHF	-	few	TRBV20-1	TRBJ1-5
TGCAGTGCTAGTGCTCGCGGCGATATCACATTACATGGCTACACCTTC	CSASARGDITLHGYTF	-	many	TRBV20-1	TRBJ1-2
TGTGCCAGCAGTGAACTAGCGGACTACAATGAGCAGTTCTTC	CASSELADYNEQFF	TRBD2	-	TRBV2	TRBJ2-1
TGCGCCAGCAGCCCAGGACACCAAGAGACCCAGTACTTC	CASSPGHQETQYF	-	many	TRBV5-1	TRBJ2-5
TGTGCCAGCAGCTTCCCGTCTAGCGGGCCCCCCTACGAGCAGTACTTC	CASSFPSSGPPYEQYF	TRBD2	few	TRBV13	TRBJ2-7
TGTGCCAGCAGACTAGCGGGCTCCTACAATGAGCAGTTCTTC	CASRLAGSYNEQFF	TRBD2	-	TRBV6-5	TRBJ2-1
TGTGCCAGCAGTTTAGAAGGGACGGGCGGCTACACCTTC	CASSLEGTGGYTF	-	few	TRBV12-3/TRBV12-4	TRBJ1-2
TGCGCCAGCAGCTTACGTGGGACAACCTCCTACGAGCAGTACTTC	CASSLRGTTSYEQYF	-	-	TRBV5-1	TRBJ2-7
TGTGCCAGCAGACCGACAGGGGTCAACACTGAAGCTTTCTTT	CASRPTGVNTEAFF	TRBD1	-	TRBV12-3/TRBV12-4	TRBJ1-1
TGTGCCAGCAGCCTCTCAAGGGGAGGGGTCGAGCAGTACTTC	CASSLSRGGVEQYF	TRBD2	-	TRBV3-1	TRBJ2-7
TGTGCCAGCAGCCACGGGACTAGCGGGAGGAAACAACAGTTCTTC	CASSHGTSGRKQQFF	TRBD2	-	TRBV3-1	TRBJ2-1
TGTGCCACCAGTTGGGGGGAAGGTCAGCCCCAGCATTTT	CATSWGEGQPQHF	-	many	TRBV24-1	TRBJ1-5
TGTGCCATCAGAGGGGACAGGGATTACAATGAGCAGTTCTTC	CAIRGDRDYNEQFF	TRBD1	once	TRBV10-3	TRBJ2-1
TGTGCCAGCAGTAAACCACCGGGACAGGGGGCCTACGAGCAGTACTTC	CASSKPPGQGAYEQYF	TRBD1	many	TRBV6-5	TRBJ2-7
TGCAGCGTAGACGGACGGAAAAGTGGCGGGGAGCTGTTTTTT	CSVDGRKSGGELFF	-	-	TRBV29-1	TRBJ2-2
TGTGCCAGCAGTCCCGGAGGTAGCGGGAGACCCTACAATGAGCAGTTCTTC	CASSPGGSGRPYNEQFF	TRBD2	few	TRBV12-3/TRBV12-4	TRBJ2-1
TGCAGTGCTAGCTCGGGAGGGCCCTACGAGCAGTACTTC	CSASSGGPYEQYF	TRBD2	-	TRBV20-1	TRBJ2-7
TGCGCCAGCAGTCAATTTAGCAGGGAAATAGCCAAAAACATTCAGTACTTC	CASSQFSREIAKNIQYF	-	-	TRBV23-1	TRBJ2-4
TGTGCCAGCTCCCGCCCCCTACAGGGTGAAGCTTTCTTT	CASSRPLQGEAFF	-	-	TRBV11-2	TRBJ1-1
TGTGCCAGCAGTTTATCTACAGGGGAAGATCAGCCCCAGCATTTT	CASSLSTGEDQPQHF	TRBD1	medium-sized	TRBV27	TRBJ1-5
TGCGCCAGCAGCTTGGGGCCTAGCGGGACCGAAGCCTACGAGCAGTACTTC	CASSLGPSGTEAYEQYF	TRBD2	-	TRBV5-1	TRBJ2-7
TGTGCCAGCAGCCCGTTGATGGGGCCCCAGCATTTT	CASSPLMGPQHF	-	few	TRBV7-8	TRBJ1-5